Following are 7 T cell receptor beta chains from one sample sequenced in a study of OX40 agonist ivuxolimab in advanced cancers. Measured with immunoSEQ multiplex PCR; TCRdb has only the in-frame clones, and not every one. The profile covers tens of thousands of clones, with under 90% appearing a single time and roughly 1.1% taken by the ten largest. Sequenced material: CD4+ or CD8+ T cells sorted from blood, taken in a trial of the OX40 agonist ivuxolimab. The receptor set was obtained from an adult with an advanced solid tumor such as melanoma, head and neck, liver or kidney cancer.

The rearrangement uses TRBV9 and TRBJ2-3; D unresolved. The V gene lost 0 bases and the J gene lost 6 bases, with 14 bases spanning the gap. CDR3 length: 15 residues. Germline V gives CDR1 SGDLS, CDR2 YYNGEE. CDR3 protein: CASSVATRTTDTQYF. CDR3 sequence (DNA): TGTGCCAGCAGCGTAGCTACCCGGACCACGGATACGCAGTATTTT.

This chain connects TRBV5-1 to TRBJ1-2; the D gene is possibly TRBD1 (5 bases). The V gene's germline CDR1 is SGHRS and CDR2 YFSETQ. CDR3 size: 13 residues. Trimming stripped 4 bases from V and 3 bases from J, with 10 bases between. Here the CDR3 DNA reads TGCGCCAGCAGCCCCCAGGGATACTATGGCTACACCTTC. Protein product: CASSPQGYYGYTF. The variable domain in full, completed from reference TRBV5-1 and TRBJ1-2, reads KAGVTQTPRYLIKTRGQQVTLSCSPISGHRSVSWYQQTPGQGLQFLFEYFSETQRNKGNFPGRFSGRQFSNSRSEMNVSTLELGDSALYLCASSPQGYYGYTFGSGTRLTVV.

The V and J genes are TRBV11-2 and TRBJ2-7; 10 bases fit TRBD1. The CDR3 length is 13 residues. J lost 7 bases, V lost 4 bases, and 4 bases had no gene match. Germline V gives CDR1 SGHAT, CDR2 FQNNGV. CDR3 DNA: TGTGCCAGCAGCTCGACAGGGGGCGGGGAGCAGTACGTC. Its protein is CASSSTGGGEQYV.

CDR3 in amino acids: CASSPDLNGYTF. CDR3 coding DNA: TGCGCCAGCAGCCCGGACCTCAATGGCTACACCTTC. This chain joins TRBV5-1 and TRBJ1-2; no clear D gene. The germline CDR1 and CDR2 sequences are SGHRS and YFSETQ. The CDR3 sequence is 12 residues long. V lost 4 bases and J lost 6, with 10 bases in between.

The V and J genes are TRBV11-3 and TRBJ2-3, with D possibly being TRBD2 (6 bases). The V end was cut by 0 bases, the J end by 2 bases, with 9 bases between. This CDR3 has 15 residues. The germline CDR1 and CDR2 sequences are SGHNT and YENEEA. This chain's CDR3 is CASSLDRGFTDTQYF. The CDR3 DNA reads TGTGCCAGCAGCTTAGATCGGGGGTTCACAGATACGCAGTATTTT.

The gene calls are TRBV15 and TRBJ2-7; 8 bases line up with TRBD1. In germline, CDR1 is LNHNV, CDR2 YYDKDF (reference sequence). After removal of 0 bases from V and 0 bases from J, the junction contained 4 bases not matched to a gene. The CDR3 length is 16 residues. This CDR3 is CATSRDPTGGSYEQYF. CDR3 DNA sequence: TGTGCCACCAGCAGAGATCCCACAGGGGGCTCCTACGAGCAGTACTTC. Filled out from reference TRBV15 and TRBJ2-7, the complete variable domain reads DAMVIQNPRYQVTQFGKPVTLSCSQTLNHNVMYWYQQKSSQAPKLLFHYYDKDFNNEADTPDNFQSRRPNTSFCFLDIRSPGLGDTAMYLCATSRDPTGGSYEQYFGPGTRLTVT.

This chain uses TRBV6-5 with TRBJ1-2; TRBD1 is a possible D gene (6 bases). The CDR3 is 14 amino acids. Looked up from germline, CDR1 is MNHEY and CDR2 is SVGAGI. Between the trimmed V and J ends, which lost 4 bases and 5 bases, there was a span of 14 bases. DNA for the CDR3: TGTGCCAGCAGTTCCCCTAAACAGGGATATGGCTACACCTTC. Amino acid sequence: CASSSPKQGYGYTF.